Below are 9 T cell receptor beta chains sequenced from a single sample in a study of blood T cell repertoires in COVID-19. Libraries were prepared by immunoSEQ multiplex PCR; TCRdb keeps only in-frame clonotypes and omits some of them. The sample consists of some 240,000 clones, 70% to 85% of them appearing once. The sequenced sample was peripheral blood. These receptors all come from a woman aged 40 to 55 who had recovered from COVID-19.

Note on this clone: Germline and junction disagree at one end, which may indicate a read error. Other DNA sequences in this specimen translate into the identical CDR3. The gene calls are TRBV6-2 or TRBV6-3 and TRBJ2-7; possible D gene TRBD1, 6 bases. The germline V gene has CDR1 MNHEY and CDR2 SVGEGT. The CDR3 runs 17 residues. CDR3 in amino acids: CASSYSFDRPTQYEQYF. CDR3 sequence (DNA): TGTGCCAGTAGTTACTCCTTCGACAGGCCGACCCAATACGAGCAGTACTTC.

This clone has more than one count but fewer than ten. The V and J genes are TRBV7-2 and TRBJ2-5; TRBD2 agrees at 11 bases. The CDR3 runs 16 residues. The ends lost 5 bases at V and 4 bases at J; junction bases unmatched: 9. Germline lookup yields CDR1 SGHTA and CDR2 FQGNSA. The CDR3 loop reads CASSPSLLAGAETQYF. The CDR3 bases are TGTGCCAGCAGCCCTAGCTTACTAGCGGGGGCAGAGACCCAGTACTTC. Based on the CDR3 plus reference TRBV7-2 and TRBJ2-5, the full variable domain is GAGVSQSPSNKVTEKGKDVELRCDPISGHTALYWYRQSLGQGLEFLIYFQGNSAPDKSGLPSDRFSAERTGGSVSTLTIQRTQQEDSAVYLCASSPSLLAGAETQYFGPGTRLLVL.

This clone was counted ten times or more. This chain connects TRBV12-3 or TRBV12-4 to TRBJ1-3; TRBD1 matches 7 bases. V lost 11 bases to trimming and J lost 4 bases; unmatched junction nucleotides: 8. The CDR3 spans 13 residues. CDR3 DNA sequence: TGTGCCGGACAGGTTACAGAAGGAAACACCATATATTTT. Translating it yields CAGQVTEGNTIYF.

CDR3: CASSFTSGGAFF. CDR3 bases: TGTGCCAGCAGCTTCACGTCAGGGGGAGCTTTCTTT. The J gene is TRBJ1-1, the V gene TRBV7-8; 7 nucleotides align to TRBD1. The germline CDR1 and CDR2 sequences are SGHVS and FQNEAQ. V was clipped by 3 bases and J by 10 bases; unmatched bases: 5. The CDR3 totals 12 residues.

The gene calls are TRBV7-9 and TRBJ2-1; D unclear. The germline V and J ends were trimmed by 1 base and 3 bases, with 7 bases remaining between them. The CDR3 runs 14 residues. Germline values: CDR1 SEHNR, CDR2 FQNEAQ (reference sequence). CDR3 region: CASSLGADYNEQFF. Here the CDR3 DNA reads TGTGCCAGCAGCTTAGGGGCAGACTACAATGAGCAGTTCTTC.

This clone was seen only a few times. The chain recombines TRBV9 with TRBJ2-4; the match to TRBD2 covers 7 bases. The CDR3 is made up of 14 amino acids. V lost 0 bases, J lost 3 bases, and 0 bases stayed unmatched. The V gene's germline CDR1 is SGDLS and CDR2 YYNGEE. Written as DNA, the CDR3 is TGTGCCAGCAGCGTAGGCGGGAGCAAAAACATTCAGTACTTC. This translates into CASSVGGSKNIQYF.

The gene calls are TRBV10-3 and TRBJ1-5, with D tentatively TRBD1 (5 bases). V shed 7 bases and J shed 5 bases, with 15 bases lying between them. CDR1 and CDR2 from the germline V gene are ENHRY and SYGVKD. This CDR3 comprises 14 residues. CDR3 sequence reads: CAITAMGGDQPQHF. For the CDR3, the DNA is TGTGCCATCACCGCCATGGGAGGGGATCAGCCCCAGCATTTT.

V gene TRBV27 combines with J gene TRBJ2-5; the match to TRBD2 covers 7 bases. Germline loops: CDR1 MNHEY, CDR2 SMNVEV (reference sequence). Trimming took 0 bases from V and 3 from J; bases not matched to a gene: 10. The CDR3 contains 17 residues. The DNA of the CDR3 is TGTGCCAGCAGTTTATCGAATGCGGGGGTTAAAAAAGAGACCCAGTACTTC. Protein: CASSLSNAGVKKETQYF.

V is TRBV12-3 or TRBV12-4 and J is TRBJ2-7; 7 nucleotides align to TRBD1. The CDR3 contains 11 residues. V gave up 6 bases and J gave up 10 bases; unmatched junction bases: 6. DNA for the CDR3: TGTGCCAGCAGCCAGCAGGGGGACCAGTACTTC. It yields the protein CASSQQGDQYF.